This TCR beta chain was sequenced for a study of T cell responses to AZD1222 COVID-19 vaccine (TCRdb year 2021). Notes on the research overall: AZD1222 recipients with second doses at about 4 weeks or about 12 weeks were pooled, because spike-specific TCR depth and breadth did not differ between schedules. TCR sequencing was performed for 230 to 250 trial participants, of whom approximately 200 were given two doses of AZD1222 and around 25 were given two doses of MenACWY control vaccine. Trial participants were enrolled into age subgroups of 18-55, 56-69 and 70-plus years, which contained about 150, 28 and 57 TCR-sequenced participants, respectively. What the study reported, not specific to this receptor: Vaccine-associated CD4 TCRs spanned the whole spike protein, with dominant responses in regions 160-218 and 743-854. The 56-69-year group was small, and its depth increase did not reach significance, likely because of low power. Conclusions about previously exposed vaccinees are limited because only a handful of AZD1222 recipients were SARS-CoV-2 seropositive at baseline. Reportedly, almost half of the unique spike-specific TCRs recognized epitopes lying outside the regions that are mutated in the B.1.351 and B.1.1.7 variants. After two AZD1222 doses, spike-specific TCR breadth and depth were significantly higher than at day 0 and than in MenACWY recipients. Because no day 14 peak-response samples were available, the repertoires could be characterized only after the peak T cell response. Most participants were white British and females outnumbered males, and the authors suggested that clonal diversity may have been underestimated.

Looking up the germline V gene yields CDR1 SGHTA and CDR2 FQGNSA. CDR3 length: 15 amino acids, cysteine to phenylalanine. Of the read, only the CDR3 DNA is kept; its 45 bases are in frame from base 1. V was cut back by 1 base and J by 0 bases, leaving a gap of 7 bases between them. With respect to this clone: The antigen it binds to is not known. Qualities for individual bases were not recorded, and no much larger clone is one base off.

The CDR3 regions of human TCRbeta chains were analyzed by immunosequencing. Concerning the study's data processing: Repertoire TCRs were matched against a reference library of SARS-CoV-2-specific TCRs generated with the MIRA antigen-specificity platform. Breadth was defined as the fraction of unique TCRs that were SARS-CoV-2-associated, and depth was defined as the fraction of total T cells that were SARS-CoV-2-associated. Using the MIRA data, each spike-specific TCR was assigned both to the spike region to which the TCR was reactive and to a CD4 or CD8 class. Log10-transformed breadth and depth values were compared by one-way ANOVA with Sidak's multiple comparisons tests. TCRdb holds this immuneACCESS table with in-frame rearrangements only. Some clones are missing; in checked studies, unresolved V genes explain under half, and the rest has no known cause. V, J and clone size were drawn from that table, and D and trimming were deduced from the DNA. This sample is represented by around 140,000 clones; roughly 90% of them were singletons. The leading ten clones occupy over 1.5% of the sample.

The sample's time point label, decoded: baseline before first vaccination. Vaccinee samples were obtained from the UK trials COV001 and COV002, which included a single-blind randomized controlled phase 2/3 trial of AZD1222 (ChAdOx1 nCoV-19) in healthy adults. For TCRbeta chain sequencing, PBMC samples were collected from trial participants at day 0 and at day 28 after the second dose. The chain is encoded by TRBV7-2 joined to TRBJ1-5, with the identity of the D gene unclear. Sequenced material: peripheral blood, taken on day 0 of AZD1222 vaccination. The TCR originated in an adult in good health. The DNA sequence reads TGTGCCAGCAGCTTAGGACTCCTTAGCAATCAGCCCCAGCATTTT. Translation gives CASSLGLLSNQPQHF.